This entry lists 24 T cell receptor beta chains sequenced from one sample in a study of blood T cell repertoires in COVID-19. Repertoires were generated with immunoSEQ multiplex PCR, while TCRdb's copy carries only in-frame clones and drops some. The repertoire holds around 30,000 clones, roughly 90% seen once, with roughly 7.9% in the top ten. The sequenced sample consisted of peripheral blood. The source is a man in his sixties or seventies with active or convalescent COVID-19.

The chain couples TRBV6-2 or TRBV6-3 to TRBJ2-5, with 14 bases identical to TRBD2. Germline V gene lookup returns CDR1 MNHEY and CDR2 SVGEGT. The CDR3 covers 16 residues. V was clipped by 2 bases and J by 5 bases; unmatched bases: 4. The CDR3 spells CASSYGTSGSWETQYF. CDR3 coding DNA: TGTGCCAGCAGTTACGGGACTAGCGGGAGTTGGGAGACCCAGTACTTC.

This chain connects TRBV29-1 to TRBJ2-1; D is unclear. The CDR3 is made up of 11 amino acids. V lost 6 bases and J 15 bases, leaving 18 bases between the germline ends. Germline values: CDR1 SQVTM, CDR2 ANQGSEA. The CDR3 region is CSVRLTWLPFF. The CDR3 coding sequence is TGCAGCGTCCGACTGACTTGGCTCCCGTTCTTC.

V is TRBV4-1 and J is TRBJ1-6; weak D call: TRBD1 (6 bases). Per germline, CDR1 MGHRA and CDR2 YSYEKL. The CDR3 contains 17 residues. V was pared by 0 bases and J by 9 bases, with 18 bases between. CDR3 protein: CASSQDRDTLPGSPLHF. In DNA, the CDR3 is TGCGCCAGCAGCCAAGATCGGGACACCCTACCAGGTTCACCCCTCCACTTT.

This chain uses TRBV13 with TRBJ2-2; 7 bases align to TRBD1. This CDR3 has 15 amino acids. Per the germline V gene, CDR1 is PRHDT and CDR2 is FYEKMQ (reference sequence). The junction had 10 bases not matched to a gene; V was cut back by 5 bases and J by 7 bases. DNA for the CDR3: TGTGCCAGCAGCCGCCGACAGGGAGAGAGCGGGGAGCTGTTTTTT. Translated, it gives CASSRRQGESGELFF. Together with reference TRBV13 and TRBJ2-2, the CDR3 gives the full variable domain: AAGVIQSPRHLIKEKRETATLKCYPIPRHDTVYWYQQGPGQDPQFLISFYEKMQSDKGSIPDRFSAQQFSDYHSELNMSSLELGDSALYFCASSRRQGESGELFFGEGSRLTVL.

The rearrangement links TRBV27 to TRBJ2-1; no definite D call. Germline-derived CDR1 and CDR2 are MNHEY and SMNVEV (reference sequence). Trimming removed 10 bases at V and 0 bases at J, with 16 bases between. The CDR3 is 15 amino acids. Written as DNA, the CDR3 is TGTGCCACGCGGCTATTAGGCGCCTCCTACAATGAGCAGTTCTTC. Encoded protein: CATRLLGASYNEQFF.

The chain uses TRBV21-1 and TRBJ1-2; the table's D call of TRBD1 was not tested on the DNA. TRBV21-1 is a pseudogene segment. This CDR3 has 16 residues. The CDR3 region has the DNA TGTGCCAGCAGCGATGGGGACAGGGCAAATTCTAGGGGCTACACCTTC. Its protein product is CASSDGDRANSRGYTF.

This rearrangement joins TRBV4-1 to TRBJ2-3; 10 nucleotides line up with TRBD2. The CDR3 runs to 15 residues. V trimming: 6 bases; J trimming: 0 bases; junction bases outside the gene matches: 3. Germline V lookup: CDR1 MGHRA, CDR2 YSYEKL. The DNA of the CDR3 is TGCGCCAGCAGGCTGACTAGCGGGAGCACAGATACGCAGTATTTT. This translates into CASRLTSGSTDTQYF.

The CDR3 coding sequence is TGTGCCAGCAGTTACTTAGCCTGGGGAGAAGATACGCAGTATTTT. It yields the protein CASSYLAWGEDTQYF. The genes are TRBV6-5 and TRBJ2-3; TRBD2 is a possible D gene (5 bases). From germline, CDR1 is MNHEY and CDR2 SVGAGI. CDR3 length: 15 amino acids. Trimming took off 1 base at V and 5 bases at J, with 13 bases between the two ends.

This chain uses TRBV19 with TRBJ1-2; maybe TRBD1 (5 bases). The ends were cut back, 5 bases at V and 2 bases at J, with 18 bases in the middle. There are 16 residues in the CDR3. Looked up from germline, CDR1 is LNHDA and CDR2 is SQIVND (reference sequence). CDR3: CASSLEAGGLNYGYTF. CDR3 nucleotides: TGTGCCAGTAGTCTCGAGGCGGGGGGACTCAACTATGGCTACACCTTC. Using reference TRBV19 and TRBJ1-2 for the parts outside the CDR3, the full variable domain is DGGITQSPKYLFRKEGQNVTLSCEQNLNHDAMYWYRQDPGQGLRLIYYSQIVNDFQKGDIAEGYSVSREKKESFPLTVTSAQKNPTAFYLCASSLEAGGLNYGYTFGSGTRLTVV.

The chain is built from TRBV6-5 and TRBJ1-6, with D unresolved. Germline loops: CDR1 MNHEY, CDR2 SVGAGI. V lost 6 bases, J lost 8 bases, and 17 bases lay in between. CDR3 length: 15 residues. In DNA, the CDR3 is TGTGCCAGCAGCGCAAGCTCAAAACGGGATTCACCCCTCCACTTT. Amino acids: CASSASSKRDSPLHF.

The chain is built from TRBV2 and TRBJ1-1, with D maybe TRBD1 (5 bases). V lost 9 bases, J lost 2 bases, and 10 bases lay in between. The CDR3 has 12 residues. In germline, CDR1 is SNHLY, CDR2 FYNNEI. The CDR3 nucleotides are TGTGCCAGAGGGGCGGACAACACTGAAGCTTTCTTT. Protein sequence: CARGADNTEAFF.

V and J are TRBV7-9 and TRBJ1-1; D perhaps matches TRBD1 (5 bases). Germline V CDR1 and CDR2: SEHNR, FQNEAQ (reference sequence). Trimming shortened V by 8 bases and J by 11 bases, and 21 bases separated the two germline ends. The CDR3 contains 13 residues. CDR3 amino acids: CASSSRGKQVAFF. The CDR3 DNA follows: TGTGCCAGCTCATCCCGGGGGAAACAGGTCGCTTTCTTT.

V and J are TRBV18 and TRBJ2-7, with D possibly matching TRBD1 (6 bases). The CDR3 totals 13 residues. Trimming shortened V by 3 bases and J by 3 bases, and 9 bases separated the two germline ends. CDR1 and CDR2 from the germline V gene are KGHSH and LQKENI. Here the CDR3 reads CASSPTGFYEQYF. For the CDR3, the DNA is TGTGCCAGCTCACCGACAGGTTTCTACGAGCAGTACTTC.

The chain uses TRBV11-3 and TRBJ2-7; 9 bases agree with TRBD1. Germline CDR1 reads SGHNT; CDR2 reads YENEEA. With V trimmed by 2 bases and J by 0 bases, 11 bases remained unmatched. There are 18 residues in the CDR3. CDR3 residues: CASSLIRDRDFRSYEQYV. The CDR3 nucleotides are TGTGCCAGCAGCTTAATCCGGGACAGGGATTTTCGCTCCTACGAGCAGTACGTC.

The rearrangement uses TRBV28 and TRBJ2-2, with 7 positions matching TRBD1. This CDR3 has 14 amino acids. J was trimmed by 0 bases and V by 8 bases; bases with no gene match: 3. CDR1 and CDR2 from the germline V gene are MDHEN and SYDVKM. The CDR3 region is CASLDRANTGELFF. CDR3 DNA sequence: TGTGCCAGCCTCGACAGGGCGAACACCGGGGAGCTGTTTTTT.

The chain joins TRBV7-2 to TRBJ1-2; D unclear. Trimming removed 5 bases from V and 5 bases from J, with 18 bases in between. CDR3 length: 15 amino acids. The V gene's germline CDR1 is SGHTA and CDR2 FQGNSA. The CDR3 protein is CASSPRRDSLYGYTF. In DNA form, the CDR3 reads TGTGCCAGCAGCCCCCGGCGGGATTCACTTTATGGCTACACCTTC.

The chain employs TRBV2 and TRBJ2-5; TRBD2 is a possible D gene (5 bases). V shed 6 bases and J shed 4 bases, with 15 bases lying between them. The CDR3 loop spans 14 amino acids. Germline assignment: CDR1 SNHLY and CDR2 FYNNEI. This chain's CDR3 is CASSARGLSETQYF. CDR3 DNA: TGTGCCAGCAGCGCCCGGGGTCTATCAGAGACCCAGTACTTC. Using reference TRBV2 and TRBJ2-5 for the parts outside the CDR3, the full variable domain is EPEVTQTPSHQVTQMGQEVILRCVPISNHLYFYWYRQILGQKVEFLVSFYNNEISEKSEIFDDQFSVERPDGSNFTLKIRSTKLEDSAMYFCASSARGLSETQYFGPGTRLLVL.

The chain has TRBV14 and TRBJ2-7, with 7 bases lining up with TRBD2. The CDR3 length is 13 residues. The J segment lost 6 bases and the V segment lost 0 bases, leaving 2 bases of the junction unmatched. Germline CDR1 and CDR2: SGHDN and FVKESK. CDR3 DNA: TGTGCCAGCAGCCAAGATGGGAGGGCCGAGCAGTACTTC. This encodes CASSQDGRAEQYF.

This rearrangement joins TRBV24-1 to TRBJ2-1; 14 bases match TRBD2. CDR1 and CDR2 (germline): KGHDR, SFDVKD. The CDR3 has 16 residues. V dropped 3 bases and J dropped 7; count of bases not matched to a gene: 4. CDR3 loop: CATSDPGTSGSNEQFF. Here the CDR3 DNA reads TGTGCCACCAGTGATCCCGGGACTAGCGGGAGTAATGAGCAGTTCTTC.

The chain employs TRBV6-5 and TRBJ1-1, with 7 bases matching TRBD1. V lost 5 bases, J lost 1 base, and 4 bases stayed unmatched. Germline loops: CDR1 MNHEY, CDR2 SVGAGI. CDR3 length: 14 amino acids. The CDR3 loop reads CASSPTGPNTEAFF. DNA for the CDR3: TGTGCCAGCAGTCCGACAGGGCCGAACACTGAAGCTTTCTTT.

This chain uses TRBV21-1 with TRBJ2-7; TRBD1 is taken as the D call from the table, unchecked against the DNA. TRBV21-1 is classified as a pseudogene. This CDR3 contains 11 residues. CDR3 DNA sequence: TGTGCCAGCCTTTGGGCATACGAGCAGTACTTC. This encodes CASLWAYEQYF.

The gene calls are TRBV19 and TRBJ1-6, with D maybe TRBD1 (6 bases). CDR3 length: 14 amino acids. Trimming took 6 bases from V and 9 from J, leaving 15 bases between them. The germline V gene encodes CDR1 LNHDA and CDR2 SQIVND (reference sequence). The CDR3: CASSFRGAASPLHF. The CDR3 region has the DNA TGTGCCAGTAGCTTCCGGGGGGCGGCTTCACCCCTCCACTTT. Supplemented by reference TRBV19 and TRBJ1-6, the full variable domain reads DGGITQSPKYLFRKEGQNVTLSCEQNLNHDAMYWYRQDPGQGLRLIYYSQIVNDFQKGDIAEGYSVSREKKESFPLTVTSAQKNPTAFYLCASSFRGAASPLHFGNGTRLTVT.

The CDR3 sequence is CASRLAGVDTQYF. The CDR3 nucleotides read TGCGCCAGCAGGTTAGCGGGAGTGGATACGCAGTATTTT. This chain joins TRBV10-2 and TRBJ2-3, with 9 bases that match TRBD2. After removal of 6 bases from V and 6 bases from J, the junction contained 4 bases not matched to a gene. Per the germline V gene, CDR1 is WSHSY and CDR2 is SAAADI. This CDR3 contains 13 residues.

The gene calls are TRBV3-1 (or the pseudogene TRBV3-2) and TRBJ1-4, with D perhaps TRBD1 (5 bases). Germline loops: CDR1 LGHDT, CDR2 YNNKEL (reference sequence). The V end lost 3 bases, the J end lost 0 bases, and 23 bases lay between the germline ends. This CDR3 is 20 amino acids long. CDR3 bases: TGTGCCAGCAGCCAGGGGGGTAGCCCGCTCCACGATTCAACTAATGAAAAACTGTTTTTT. Translation: CASSQGGSPLHDSTNEKLFF.